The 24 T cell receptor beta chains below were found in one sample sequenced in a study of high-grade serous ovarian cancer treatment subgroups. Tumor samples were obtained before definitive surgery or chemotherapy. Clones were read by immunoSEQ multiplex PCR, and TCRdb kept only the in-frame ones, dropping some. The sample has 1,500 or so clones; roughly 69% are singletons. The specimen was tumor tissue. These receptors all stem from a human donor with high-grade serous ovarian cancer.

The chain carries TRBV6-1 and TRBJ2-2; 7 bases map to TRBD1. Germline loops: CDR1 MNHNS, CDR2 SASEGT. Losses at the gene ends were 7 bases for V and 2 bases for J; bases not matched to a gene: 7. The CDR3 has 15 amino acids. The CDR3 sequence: CASTPDRFNTGELFF. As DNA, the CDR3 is TGTGCCAGCACCCCGGACAGGTTCAACACCGGGGAGCTGTTTTTT.

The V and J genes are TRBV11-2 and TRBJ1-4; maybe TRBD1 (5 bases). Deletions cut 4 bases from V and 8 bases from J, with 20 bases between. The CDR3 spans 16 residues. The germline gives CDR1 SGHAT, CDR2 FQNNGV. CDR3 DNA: TGTGCCAGCAGCTATGGGGCGACAGTCTGGGGAGAAAAACTGTTTTTT. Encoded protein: CASSYGATVWGEKLFF.

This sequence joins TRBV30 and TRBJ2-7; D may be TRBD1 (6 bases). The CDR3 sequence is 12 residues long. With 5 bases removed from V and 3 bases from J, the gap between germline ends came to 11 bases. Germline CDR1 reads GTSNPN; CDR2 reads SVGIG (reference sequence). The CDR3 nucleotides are TGTGCCTGGGGGACATCTATCTACGAGCAGTACTTC. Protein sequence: CAWGTSIYEQYF.

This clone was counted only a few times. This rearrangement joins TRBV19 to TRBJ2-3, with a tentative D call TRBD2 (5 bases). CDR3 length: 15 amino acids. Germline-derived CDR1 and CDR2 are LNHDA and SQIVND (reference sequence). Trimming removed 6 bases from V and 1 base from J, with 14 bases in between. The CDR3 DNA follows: TGTGCCAGTAGCCCGGCGGTCGGGGGCACAGATACGCAGTATTTT. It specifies CASSPAVGGTDTQYF.

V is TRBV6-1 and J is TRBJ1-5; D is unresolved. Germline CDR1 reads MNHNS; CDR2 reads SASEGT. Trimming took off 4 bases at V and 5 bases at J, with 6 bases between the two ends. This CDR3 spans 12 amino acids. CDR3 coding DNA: TGTGCCAGCAGTGGAAACCATCAGCCCCAGCATTTT. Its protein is CASSGNHQPQHF.

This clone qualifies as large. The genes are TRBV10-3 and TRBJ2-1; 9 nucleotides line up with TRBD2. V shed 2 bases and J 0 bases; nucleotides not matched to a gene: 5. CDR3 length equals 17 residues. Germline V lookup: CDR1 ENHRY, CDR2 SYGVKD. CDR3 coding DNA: TGTGCCATCAGTGAGCAACTAGCGGGTAGCTCCTACAATGAGCAGTTCTTC. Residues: CAISEQLAGSSYNEQFF.

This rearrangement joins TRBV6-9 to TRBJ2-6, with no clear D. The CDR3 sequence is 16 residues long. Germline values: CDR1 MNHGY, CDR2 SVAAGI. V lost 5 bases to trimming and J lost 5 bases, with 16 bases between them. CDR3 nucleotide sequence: TGTGCCAGCAGTCAGTCGCGACAAAGTCGGGCCAACGTCCTGACTTTC. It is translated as CASSQSRQSRANVLTF.

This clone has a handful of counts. The CDR3 region is CASSERTGQGDGYTF. The DNA for the CDR3 is TGTGCCAGCAGTGAAAGGACAGGCCAGGGAGATGGCTACACCTTC. This chain joins TRBV2 and TRBJ1-2, with 7 bases lining up with TRBD1. Germline CDR1 SNHLY, CDR2 FYNNEI. CDR3 length: 15 amino acids. Trimming cost V 2 bases and J 6 bases; bases outside gene matches: 9. Variable domain in full (rest from reference TRBV2 and TRBJ1-2): EPEVTQTPSHQVTQMGQEVILRCVPISNHLYFYWYRQILGQKVEFLVSFYNNEISEKSEIFDDQFSVERPDGSNFTLKIRSTKLEDSAMYFCASSERTGQGDGYTFGSGTRLTVV.

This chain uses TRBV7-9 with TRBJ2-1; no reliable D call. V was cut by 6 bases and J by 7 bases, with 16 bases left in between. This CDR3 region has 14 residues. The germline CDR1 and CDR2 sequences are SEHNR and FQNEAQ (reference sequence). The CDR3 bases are TGTGCCAGCAGTCCCCTTTGGAGTCCGAATGAGCAGTTCTTC. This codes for CASSPLWSPNEQFF.

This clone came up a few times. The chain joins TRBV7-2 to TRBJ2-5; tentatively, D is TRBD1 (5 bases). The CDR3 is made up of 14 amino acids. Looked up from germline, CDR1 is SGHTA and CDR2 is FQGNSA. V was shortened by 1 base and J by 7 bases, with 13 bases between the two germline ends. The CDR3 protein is CASSLVQASGTQYF. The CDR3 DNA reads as TGTGCCAGCAGCTTAGTACAGGCCAGTGGGACCCAGTACTTC.

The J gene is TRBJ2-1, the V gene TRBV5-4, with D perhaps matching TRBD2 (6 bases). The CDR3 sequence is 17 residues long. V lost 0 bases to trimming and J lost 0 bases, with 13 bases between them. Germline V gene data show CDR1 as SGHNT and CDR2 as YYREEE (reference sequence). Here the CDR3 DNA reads TGTGCCAGCAGCTTGGGGACCGACGGGAGCTCCTACAATGAGCAGTTCTTC. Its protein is CASSLGTDGSSYNEQFF. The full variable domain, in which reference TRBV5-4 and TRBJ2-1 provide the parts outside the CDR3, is ETGVTQSPTHLIKTRGQQVTLRCSSQSGHNTVSWYQQALGQGPQFIFQYYREEENGRGNFPPRFSGLQFPNYSSELNVNALELDDSALYLCASSLGTDGSSYNEQFFGPGTRLTVL.

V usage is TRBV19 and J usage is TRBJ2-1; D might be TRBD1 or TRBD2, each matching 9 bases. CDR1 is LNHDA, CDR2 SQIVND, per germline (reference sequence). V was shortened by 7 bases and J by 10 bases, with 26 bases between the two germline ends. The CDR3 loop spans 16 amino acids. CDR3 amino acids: CASTGVWTGAGGEQFF. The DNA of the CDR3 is TGTGCCAGTACGGGGGTGTGGACAGGGGCGGGAGGGGAGCAGTTCTTC.

Here the CDR3 DNA reads TGTGCCAGCAGCTTGGAGAGAGGGGCCTTGAACACTGAAGCTTTCTTT. Its protein is CASSLERGALNTEAFF. This chain links TRBV5-5 with TRBJ1-1; D perhaps matches TRBD1 (5 bases). Trimming took 0 bases from V and 0 from J, leaving 12 bases between them. Germline CDR1 is SGHKS and CDR2 is YYEKEE (reference sequence). The CDR3 runs to 16 residues. Full variable domain (outside the CDR3, taken from reference TRBV5-5 and TRBJ1-1): DAGVTQSPTHLIKTRGQQVTLRCSPISGHKSVSWYQQVLGQGPQFIFQYYEKEERGRGNFPDRFSARQFPNYSSELNVNALLLGDSALYLCASSLERGALNTEAFFGQGTRLTVV.

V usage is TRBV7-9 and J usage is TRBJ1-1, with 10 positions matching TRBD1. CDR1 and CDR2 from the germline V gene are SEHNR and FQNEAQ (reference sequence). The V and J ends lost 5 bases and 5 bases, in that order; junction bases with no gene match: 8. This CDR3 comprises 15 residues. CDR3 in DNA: TGTGCCAGCAGCAACCCGACAGGGGGCGCGACTGAAGCTTTCTTT. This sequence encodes CASSNPTGGATEAFF.

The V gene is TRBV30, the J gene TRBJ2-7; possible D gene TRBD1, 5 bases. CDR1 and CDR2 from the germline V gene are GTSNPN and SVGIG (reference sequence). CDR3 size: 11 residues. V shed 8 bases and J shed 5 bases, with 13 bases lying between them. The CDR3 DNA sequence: TGTGCCAGTAAACAGGTCCACGAGCAGTACTTC. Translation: CASKQVHEQYF.

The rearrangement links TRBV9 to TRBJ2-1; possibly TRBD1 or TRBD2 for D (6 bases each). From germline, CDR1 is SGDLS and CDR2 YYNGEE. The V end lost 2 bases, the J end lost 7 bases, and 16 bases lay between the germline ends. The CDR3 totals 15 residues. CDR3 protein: CASSVYGGSGNEQFF. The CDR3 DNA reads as TGTGCCAGCAGCGTTTACGGGGGCAGCGGGAATGAGCAGTTCTTC.

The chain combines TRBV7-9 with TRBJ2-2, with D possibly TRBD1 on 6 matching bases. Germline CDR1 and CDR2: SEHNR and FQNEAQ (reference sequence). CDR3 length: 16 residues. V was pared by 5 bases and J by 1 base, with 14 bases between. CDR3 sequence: CASSPRGPMNTGELFF. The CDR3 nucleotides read TGTGCCAGCAGCCCCAGGGGCCCAATGAACACCGGGGAGCTGTTTTTT. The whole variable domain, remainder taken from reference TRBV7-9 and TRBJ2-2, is DTGVSQNPRHKITKRGQNVTFRCDPISEHNRLYWYRQTLGQGPEFLTYFQNEAQLEKSRLLSDRFSAERPKGSFSTLEIQRTEQGDSAMYLCASSPRGPMNTGELFFGEGSRLTVL.

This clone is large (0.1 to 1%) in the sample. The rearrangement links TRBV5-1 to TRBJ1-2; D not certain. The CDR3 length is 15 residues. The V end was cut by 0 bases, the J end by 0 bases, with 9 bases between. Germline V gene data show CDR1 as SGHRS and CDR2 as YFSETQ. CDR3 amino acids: CASSLGQYPNYGYTF. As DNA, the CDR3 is TGCGCCAGCAGCTTGGGACAATACCCTAACTATGGCTACACCTTC.

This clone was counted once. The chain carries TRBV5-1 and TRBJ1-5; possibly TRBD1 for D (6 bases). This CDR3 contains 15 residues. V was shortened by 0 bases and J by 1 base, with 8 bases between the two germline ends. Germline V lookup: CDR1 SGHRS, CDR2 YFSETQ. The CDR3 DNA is TGCGCCAGCAGCTTGGATACAGGGAGCAATCAGCCCCAGCATTTT. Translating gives CASSLDTGSNQPQHF.

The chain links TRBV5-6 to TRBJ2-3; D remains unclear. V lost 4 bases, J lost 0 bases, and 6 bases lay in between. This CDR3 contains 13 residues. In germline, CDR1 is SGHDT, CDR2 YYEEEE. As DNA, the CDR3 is TGTGCCAGCAGCCCCGAAAGCACAGATACGCAGTATTTT. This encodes CASSPESTDTQYF. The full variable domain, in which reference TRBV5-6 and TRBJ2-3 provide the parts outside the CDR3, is DAGVTQSPTHLIKTRGQQVTLRCSPKSGHDTVSWYQQALGQGPQFIFQYYEEEERQRGNFPDRFSGHQFPNYSSELNVNALLLGDSALYLCASSPESTDTQYFGPGTRLTVL.

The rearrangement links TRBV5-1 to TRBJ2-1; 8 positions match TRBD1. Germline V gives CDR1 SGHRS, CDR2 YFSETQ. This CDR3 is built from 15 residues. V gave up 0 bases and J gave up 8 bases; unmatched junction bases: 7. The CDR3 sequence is CASSLGGPGGDEQFF. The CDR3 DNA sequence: TGCGCCAGCAGCTTGGGGGGGCCAGGGGGCGATGAGCAGTTCTTC.

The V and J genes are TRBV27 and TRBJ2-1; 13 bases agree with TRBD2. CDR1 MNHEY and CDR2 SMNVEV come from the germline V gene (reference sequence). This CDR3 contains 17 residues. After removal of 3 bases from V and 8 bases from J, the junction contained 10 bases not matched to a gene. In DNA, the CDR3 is TGTGCCAGCAGTTTTACCGGAACTAGCGGGAGGGTCGATGAGCAGTTCTTC. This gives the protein CASSFTGTSGRVDEQFF.

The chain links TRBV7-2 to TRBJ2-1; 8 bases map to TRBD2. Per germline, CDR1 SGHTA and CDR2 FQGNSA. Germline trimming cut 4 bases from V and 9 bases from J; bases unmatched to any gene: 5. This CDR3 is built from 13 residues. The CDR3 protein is CASSYGGEVEQFF. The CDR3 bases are TGTGCCAGCAGCTACGGGGGGGAGGTTGAGCAGTTCTTC.

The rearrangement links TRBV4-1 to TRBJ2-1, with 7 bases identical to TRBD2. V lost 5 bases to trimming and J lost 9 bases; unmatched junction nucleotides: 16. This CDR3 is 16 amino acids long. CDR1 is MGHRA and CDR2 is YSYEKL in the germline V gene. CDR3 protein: CASSVKTSSLGSEQFF. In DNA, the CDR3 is TGCGCCAGCAGCGTTAAGACTAGCAGCCTAGGGAGTGAGCAGTTCTTC.